Below, one TCR beta chain is given with its context. Authors' data handling: Quantification of nucleated cells was approximated via reference gene primer amplification. The protocol was immunoSEQ multiplex PCR, while the TCRdb copy is restricted to in-frame clones and leaves out a portion. The D gene and trimming were derived from the DNA, and the V and J assignments and clone size from that table. The table shows around 140,000 clones, with 84% occurring only once. This record comes from a study of blood T cell repertoires in COVID-19. Cohorts were assigned according to the clinical history that participants reported. Germline CDR1 GTSNPN, CDR2 SVGIG (reference sequence). The CDR3 has 18 residues. V shed 1 base and J 0 bases; nucleotides not matched to a gene: 9.

Sequences were obtained from PBMCs or T cells enriched from blood (not recorded which). The J gene is TRBJ2-6, the V gene TRBV30; 7 bases are a match to TRBD1. This TCR came from a woman aged 50 to 65 with acute COVID-19. The CDR3 DNA is TGTGCCTGGAGTGCTCCGGAAGGGGGCCGCTCTGGGGCCAACGTCCTGACTTTC. Its translation: CAWSAPEGGRSGANVLTF.